This T cell receptor beta chain originates from a study of blood T cell repertoires in COVID-19. Profiled with immunoSEQ multiplex PCR; TCRdb holds only in-frame clones, not every one. Found here are about 140,000 clones, 76% of them singletons; the top ten hold around 4.8%. Trimming at V came to 6 bases and at J to 4 bases, leaving 15 bases not matched to a gene. Germline lookup yields CDR1 LNHDA and CDR2 SQIVND (reference sequence). The CDR3 length is 17 residues. The TCR comes from a woman aged 80 or over with active or convalescent COVID-19. The genes are TRBV19 and TRBJ1-5, with TRBD1 identical over 7 bases. The specimen sequenced was peripheral blood. This CDR3 is CASSPGGDSWLNQPQHF. CDR3 nucleotide sequence: TGTGCCAGTAGCCCCGGCGGGGACAGTTGGTTGAATCAGCCCCAGCATTTT.